Below are 32 T cell receptor beta chains sequenced from a single sample in a study of radiotherapy plus CTLA-4 blockade in lung cancer. Data came from immunoSEQ multiplex PCR; TCRdb stores just in-frame clones and leaves some out. The sample carries around 99,000 clones, around nine tenths recorded once. The sequencing used peripheral blood, collected from a patient treated with radiotherapy plus ipilimumab. The receptors here all came from a human donor with non-small cell lung cancer that progressed on radiotherapy plus ipilimumab.

The rearrangement joins TRBV30 to TRBJ1-4; D is perhaps TRBD1 (6 bases). Trimming pared 5 bases from V and 5 bases from J, leaving 15 bases between. Germline-derived CDR1 and CDR2 are GTSNPN and SVGIG (reference sequence). The CDR3 runs to 14 residues. CDR3 sequence reads: CAWRGTFENEKLFF. The CDR3 DNA is TGTGCCTGGCGCGGGACATTTGAAAATGAAAAACTGTTTTTT. Looking up the rest from reference TRBV30 and TRBJ1-4 gives the full variable domain: SQTIHQWPATLVQPVGSPLSLECTVEGTSNPNLYWYRQAAGRGLQLLFYSVGIGQISSEVPQNLSASRPQDRQFILSSKKLLLSDSGFYLCAWRGTFENEKLFFGSGTQLSVL.

The V and J genes are TRBV18 and TRBJ2-6; D gene unclear. Germline V gene data show CDR1 as KGHSH and CDR2 as LQKENI. The CDR3 spans 19 residues. Trimming took off 4 bases at V and 0 bases at J, with 19 bases between the two ends. The CDR3 coding sequence is TGTGCCAGCTCACTACTTGTATTTTCACTATACTCTGGGGCCAACGTCCTGACTTTC. It codes for CASSLLVFSLYSGANVLTF.

The chain couples TRBV4-2 to TRBJ2-5; no definite D call. This CDR3 is built from 13 residues. The V gene's germline CDR1 is LGHNA and CDR2 YNFKEQ. V lost 4 bases to trimming and J lost 5 bases, with 11 bases between them. The CDR3 protein is CASSREMRETQYF. The CDR3 DNA reads as TGTGCCAGCAGCCGAGAGATGCGGGAGACCCAGTACTTC.

The chain has TRBV19 and TRBJ2-3; D is unclear. Per germline, CDR1 LNHDA and CDR2 SQIVND (reference sequence). The germline V and J ends were trimmed by 3 bases and 0 bases, with 13 bases remaining between them. The CDR3 covers 16 residues. The CDR3 bases are TGTGCCAGTAGTATGAAGTGGAAAACTAGCACAGATACGCAGTATTTT. It codes for CASSMKWKTSTDTQYF.

The chain links TRBV2 to TRBJ2-3; D is perhaps TRBD1 or TRBD2 (5 bases each). Trimming cost V 6 bases and J 2 bases, with 18 bases left between them. Germline V gene lookup returns CDR1 SNHLY and CDR2 FYNNEI. The CDR3 sequence is 16 residues long. CDR3 residues: CASRGPPTADTDTQYF. CDR3 coding DNA: TGTGCCAGCAGGGGACCCCCAACGGCAGACACAGATACGCAGTATTTT.

The chain recombines TRBV14 with TRBJ1-5, with D possibly matching TRBD1 (5 bases). Germline CDR1 is SGHDN and CDR2 is FVKESK. The CDR3 totals 16 residues. The germline V and J ends were trimmed by 0 bases and 4 bases, with 13 bases remaining between them. In nucleotides, the CDR3 is TGTGCCAGCAGCCAAGAGCGTCCAGGGAGGAATCAGCCCCAGCATTTT. Its protein product is CASSQERPGRNQPQHF.

The chain joins TRBV7-6 to TRBJ1-3; D remains unclear. The CDR3 length is 16 residues. CDR1 and CDR2 (germline): SGHVS, FNYEAQ. Trimming stripped 2 bases from V and 0 bases from J, with 11 bases between. CDR3 nucleotide sequence: TGTGCCAGCAGCTTAAAGGCCAGCGCCTCTGGAAACACCATATATTTT. As protein: CASSLKASASGNTIYF. Full variable domain (rest looked up from reference TRBV7-6 and TRBJ1-3): GAGVSQSPRYKVTKRGQDVALRCDPISGHVSLYWYRQALGQGPEFLTYFNYEAQQDKSGLPNDRFSAERPEGSISTLTIQRTEQRDSAMYRCASSLKASASGNTIYFGEGSWLTVV.

The rearrangement uses TRBV2 and TRBJ1-2; TRBD1 matches 8 bases. Trimming removed 10 bases from V and 8 bases from J; junction bases left unmatched: 9. This CDR3 contains 12 residues. Looked up from germline, CDR1 is SNHLY and CDR2 is FYNNEI. This chain's CDR3 is CATVGQGRGYTF. CDR3 DNA sequence: TGTGCCACTGTCGGACAGGGAAGAGGCTACACCTTC.

The chain joins TRBV25-1 to TRBJ2-6; no definite D call. Per germline, CDR1 MGHDK and CDR2 SYGVNS. V dropped 4 bases and J dropped 14 bases, with 12 bases sitting between them. The CDR3 loop spans 12 amino acids. CDR3 sequence reads: CASSGRAPLLTF. The CDR3 nucleotides are TGTGCCAGCAGTGGCCGGGCCCCCCTCCTGACTTTC.

The gene calls are TRBV5-1 and TRBJ2-5; 10 bases are shared with TRBD2. The ends lost 2 bases at V and 1 base at J; junction bases unmatched: 2. The germline V gene has CDR1 SGHRS and CDR2 YFSETQ. There are 15 residues in the CDR3. The CDR3 bases are TGCGCCAGCAGCTTTTCTAGCGGGAGCCAAGAGACCCAGTACTTC. This gives the protein CASSFSSGSQETQYF. The whole variable domain, filled in from reference TRBV5-1 and TRBJ2-5, reads KAGVTQTPRYLIKTRGQQVTLSCSPISGHRSVSWYQQTPGQGLQFLFEYFSETQRNKGNFPGRFSGRQFSNSRSEMNVSTLELGDSALYLCASSFSSGSQETQYFGPGTRLLVL.

The genes are TRBV6-6 and TRBJ1-1; unclear D gene. CDR1 and CDR2 (germline): MNHNY, SVGAGI (reference sequence). There are 12 residues in the CDR3. Trimming removed 6 bases at V and 5 bases at J, with 10 bases between. CDR3 sequence reads: CASSTVGTEAFF. CDR3 coding DNA: TGTGCCAGCAGCACCGTTGGGACTGAAGCTTTCTTT.

The chain combines TRBV9 with TRBJ2-7, with 9 bases lining up with TRBD2. The CDR3 is 13 residues long. Germline V gene lookup returns CDR1 SGDLS and CDR2 YYNGEE. V lost 0 bases to trimming and J lost 7 bases; unmatched junction nucleotides: 2. The CDR3 is CASSVDLAGEQYF. DNA of the CDR3: TGTGCCAGCAGCGTAGACCTAGCGGGAGAGCAGTACTTC.

This sequence joins TRBV19 and TRBJ2-7, with TRBD1 matching over 10 bases. Trimming removed 5 bases from V and 5 bases from J; junction bases left unmatched: 3. The CDR3 length is 13 residues. Per the germline V gene, CDR1 is LNHDA and CDR2 is SQIVND (reference sequence). The CDR3 loop is CASSRQGADEQYF. In nucleotides, the CDR3 is TGTGCCAGTAGTCGACAGGGGGCGGACGAGCAGTACTTC. Drawing the rest from reference TRBV19 and TRBJ2-7, the complete variable domain is DGGITQSPKYLFRKEGQNVTLSCEQNLNHDAMYWYRQDPGQGLRLIYYSQIVNDFQKGDIAEGYSVSREKKESFPLTVTSAQKNPTAFYLCASSRQGADEQYFGPGTRLTVT.

The V gene is TRBV19, the J gene TRBJ1-5; tentatively, D is TRBD1 (6 bases). V dropped 9 bases and J dropped 5 bases, with 17 bases sitting between them. The germline V gene encodes CDR1 LNHDA and CDR2 SQIVND (reference sequence). The CDR3 is 14 amino acids. CDR3 sequence reads: CASSKGGVHQPQHF. The CDR3 nucleotides read TGTGCCAGCTCCAAGGGGGGGGTGCATCAGCCCCAGCATTTT.

V gene TRBV5-4 combines with J gene TRBJ1-2; 10 nucleotides agree with TRBD1. The CDR3 is 16 residues long. The trim removed 0 bases at V and 3 bases at J, leaving 5 bases unmatched. Germline V CDR1 and CDR2: SGHNT, YYREEE (reference sequence). The CDR3 DNA is TGTGCCAGCAGCTTGGGGGACAGGGGAGGGTACTATGGCTACACCTTC. This encodes CASSLGDRGGYYGYTF.

The chain is built from TRBV5-1 and TRBJ2-1; TRBD2 is a possible D gene (6 bases). Germline loops: CDR1 SGHRS, CDR2 YFSETQ. The CDR3 totals 16 residues. The V gene lost 4 bases and the J gene lost 0 bases, with 14 bases spanning the gap. The CDR3: CASSEQSGFSYNEQFF. The DNA for the CDR3 is TGCGCCAGCAGCGAACAAAGCGGGTTCTCCTACAATGAGCAGTTCTTC.

The J gene is TRBJ2-7, the V gene TRBV2; 10 positions match TRBD2. V dropped 2 bases and J dropped 2; count of bases not matched to a gene: 3. Looked up from germline, CDR1 is SNHLY and CDR2 is FYNNEI. CDR3 length: 15 residues. The CDR3 nucleotides are TGTGCCAGCAGTGAAAGCCTAGCGGGAGCCTACGAGCAGTACTTC. Its protein product is CASSESLAGAYEQYF.

V usage is TRBV7-8 and J usage is TRBJ1-2; TRBD1 matches at 10 bases. With 5 bases clipped from V and 7 bases from J, the junction kept 4 bases outside the gene matches. The CDR3 extends over 13 amino acids. CDR1 is SGHVS and CDR2 is FQNEAQ in the germline V gene. The CDR3 bases are TGTGCCAGCAGCAACGGACAGGGGGGTGGCTACACCTTC. Its translation: CASSNGQGGGYTF.

The V and J genes are TRBV5-1 and TRBJ2-3, with 11 positions matching TRBD1. From germline, CDR1 is SGHRS and CDR2 YFSETQ. The CDR3 totals 12 residues. V was clipped by 4 bases and J by 13 bases; unmatched bases: 5. This CDR3 is CASSPGQGAEYF. The CDR3 DNA reads TGCGCCAGCAGCCCCGGACAGGGGGCGGAGTATTTT.

The chain has TRBV2 and TRBJ2-3, with 10 bases matching TRBD1. Germline loops: CDR1 SNHLY, CDR2 FYNNEI. The CDR3 covers 12 residues. V shed 11 bases and J 5 bases; nucleotides not matched to a gene: 4. The CDR3 spells CAYRTGGDTQYF. The CDR3 DNA reads as TGTGCCTACCGGACAGGGGGAGATACGCAGTATTTT. Full variable domain (outside the CDR3, taken from reference TRBV2 and TRBJ2-3): EPEVTQTPSHQVTQMGQEVILRCVPISNHLYFYWYRQILGQKVEFLVSFYNNEISEKSEIFDDQFSVERPDGSNFTLKIRSTKLEDSAMYFCAYRTGGDTQYFGPGTRLTVL.

In DNA, the CDR3 is TGTGCCAGCAGTTTAAGGTGGAACTATGGCTACACCTTC. It yields the protein CASSLRWNYGYTF. This chain connects TRBV27 to TRBJ1-2, with D uncertain. The CDR3 consists of 13 residues. Trimming removed 2 bases at V and 2 bases at J, with 6 bases between. In germline, CDR1 is MNHEY, CDR2 SMNVEV (reference sequence).

This clone appeared a single time. The chain combines TRBV12-5 with TRBJ2-3; D might be TRBD2 (5 bases). The CDR3 is made up of 15 amino acids. Per the germline V gene, CDR1 is LGHNT and CDR2 is FRNRAP. Trimming removed 1 base from V and 4 bases from J, with 12 bases in between. The CDR3 bases are TGTGCTAGTGGTTTGGCCGAGGGCCTTTCAGATACGCAGTATTTT. Its translation is CASGLAEGLSDTQYF.

The V and J genes are TRBV5-6 and TRBJ2-7; 8 bases align to TRBD1. Germline V gene sequence: CDR1 SGHDT, CDR2 YYEEEE. The ends lost 4 bases at V and 3 bases at J; junction bases unmatched: 12. The CDR3 spans 16 residues. For the CDR3, the DNA is TGTGCCAGCAGCACCACAGGGGGACGGGCTCTCTACGAGCAGTACTTC. Translating it yields CASSTTGGRALYEQYF.

The rearrangement uses TRBV5-1 and TRBJ1-5; the D is unclear. Germline CDR1 is SGHRS and CDR2 is YFSETQ. CDR3 length: 14 amino acids. V lost 4 bases, J lost 3 bases, and 11 bases lay in between. The chain's CDR3 is CASSPLGSNQPQHF. CDR3 in DNA: TGCGCCAGCAGCCCCTTGGGATCCAATCAGCCCCAGCATTTT.

V is TRBV25-1 and J is TRBJ2-7, with D perhaps TRBD1 or TRBD2 (5 bases each). Looked up from germline, CDR1 is MGHDK and CDR2 is SYGVNS. The CDR3 spans 14 residues. Between the trimmed V and J ends, which lost 1 base and 1 base, there was a span of 8 bases. CDR3 coding DNA: TGTGCCAGCAGTGAATGGGACGGATCCTACGAGCAGTACTTC. As protein: CASSEWDGSYEQYF.

The chain couples TRBV2 to TRBJ2-7, with D unresolved. Trimming cost V 2 bases and J 0 bases, with 8 bases left between them. The V gene's germline CDR1 is SNHLY and CDR2 FYNNEI. The CDR3 is 14 residues long. This CDR3 reads CASSESPNSYEQYF. The CDR3 nucleotides are TGTGCCAGCAGTGAAAGCCCGAACTCCTACGAGCAGTACTTC.

The chain couples TRBV15 to TRBJ1-1, with TRBD1 matching 7 bases. Germline assignment: CDR1 LNHNV and CDR2 YYDKDF (reference sequence). This CDR3 has 15 residues. Trimming at V came to 6 bases and at J to 0 bases, leaving 7 bases not matched to a gene. In nucleotides, the CDR3 is TGTGCCACCAGGCGTACAGGGGACCTGAACACTGAAGCTTTCTTT. Its translation is CATRRTGDLNTEAFF.

The V gene is TRBV6-1, the J gene TRBJ1-3; TRBD1 matches 8 bases. Germline V gives CDR1 MNHNS, CDR2 SASEGT. The CDR3 is 14 amino acids. J gave up 4 bases and V 7 bases, and 6 bases lay outside the gene matches. CDR3 bases: TGTGCCAGCATCCTCAGGGGGCGAGGAAACACCATATATTTT. Encoded protein: CASILRGRGNTIYF.

The CDR3 region is CASSLTSGSPGELFF. DNA for the CDR3: TGCGCCAGCAGCTTGACTAGCGGGAGTCCCGGGGAGCTGTTTTTT. The gene calls are TRBV5-1 and TRBJ2-2; 11 nucleotides match TRBD2. J lost 6 bases, V lost 1 base, and 2 bases had no gene match. CDR3 length equals 15 residues. Germline assignment: CDR1 SGHRS and CDR2 YFSETQ.

The rearrangement uses TRBV5-1 and TRBJ2-3; 9 nucleotides match TRBD2. The CDR3 spans 14 residues. The germline CDR1 and CDR2 sequences are SGHRS and YFSETQ. The V segment lost 7 bases and the J segment 0 bases; nucleotides outside the gene matches: 3. CDR3 coding DNA: TGCGCCAGCCGACTAGCGGAAAGCACAGATACGCAGTATTTT. Its translation is CASRLAESTDTQYF.

This clone was counted a single time. This sequence joins TRBV6-6 and TRBJ1-4; the D is unclear. With 5 bases removed from V and 7 bases from J, the gap between germline ends came to 17 bases. This CDR3 spans 15 amino acids. Germline assignment: CDR1 MNHNY and CDR2 SVGAGI (reference sequence). CDR3 bases: TGTGCCAGCAGTCTCCGTCCGATCGGAGTTGAAAAACTGTTTTTT. It encodes CASSLRPIGVEKLFF.

On this clone itself: Other DNA sequences in the sample encode the same CDR3. The chain employs TRBV2 and TRBJ2-1; D ambiguous. Per the germline V gene, CDR1 is SNHLY and CDR2 is FYNNEI. Between the trimmed V and J ends, which lost 4 bases and 4 bases, there was a span of 11 bases. CDR3 length: 14 residues. CDR3 in amino acids: CASSAGKAYNEQFF. The CDR3 DNA sequence: TGTGCCAGCAGTGCTGGGAAAGCTTACAATGAGCAGTTCTTC.